This T cell receptor beta chain was sequenced in a study of blood T cell repertoires in COVID-19. This clone was seen only a few times. This CDR3 has 12 residues. Germline V gene sequence: CDR1 KGHSH, CDR2 LQKENI. V lost 0 bases to trimming and J lost 4 bases, with 3 bases between them. Original methodology: Quantification of nucleated cells was approximated via reference gene primer amplification. Libraries were prepared by immunoSEQ multiplex PCR; TCRdb keeps only in-frame clonotypes and omits some of them. V, J and clone size reflect that table, while D and trimming were determined from the DNA. Altogether roughly 250,000 clones are present, around 79% being singletons, with the ten largest covering about 3.5%.

This sequence originates from a woman aged 80 or over with acute or convalescent COVID-19. Sequencing input: peripheral blood. The chain employs TRBV18 and TRBJ2-5; D is unresolved. In DNA form, the CDR3 reads TGTGCCAGCTCACCACCGGCAGAGACCCAGTACTTC. Protein product: CASSPPAETQYF.